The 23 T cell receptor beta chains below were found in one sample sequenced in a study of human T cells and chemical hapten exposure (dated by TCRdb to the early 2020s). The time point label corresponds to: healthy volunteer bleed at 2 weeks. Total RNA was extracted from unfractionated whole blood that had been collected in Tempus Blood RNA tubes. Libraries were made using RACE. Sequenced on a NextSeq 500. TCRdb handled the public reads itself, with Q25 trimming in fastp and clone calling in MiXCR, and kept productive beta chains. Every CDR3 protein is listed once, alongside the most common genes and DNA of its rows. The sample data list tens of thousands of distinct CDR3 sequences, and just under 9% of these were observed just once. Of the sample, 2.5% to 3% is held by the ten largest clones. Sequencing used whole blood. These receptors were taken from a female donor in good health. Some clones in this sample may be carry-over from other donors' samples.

CDR3 nucleotide sequence: TGTGCCAGCAGCTTTCCACCGGGACAGATAGGAAACACCATATATTTT. It specifies CASSFPPGQIGNTIYF. The chain joins TRBV11-2 to TRBJ1-3; the match to TRBD1 covers 7 bases. CDR3 size: 16 residues. V trimming: 3 bases; J trimming: 4 bases; junction bases outside the gene matches: 9. Germline V lookup: CDR1 SGHAT, CDR2 FQNNGV.

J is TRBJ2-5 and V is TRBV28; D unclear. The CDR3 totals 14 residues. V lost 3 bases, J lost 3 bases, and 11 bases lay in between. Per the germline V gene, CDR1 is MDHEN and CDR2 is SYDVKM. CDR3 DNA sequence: TGTGCCAGCAGTTTTGACCGACCGAAAGAGACCCAGTACTTC. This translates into CASSFDRPKETQYF.

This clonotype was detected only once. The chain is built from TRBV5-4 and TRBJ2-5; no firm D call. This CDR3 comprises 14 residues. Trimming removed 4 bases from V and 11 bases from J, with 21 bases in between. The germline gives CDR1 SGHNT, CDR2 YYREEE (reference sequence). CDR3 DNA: TGTGCCAGCAGCCAATTTGACCGATTCTTTCCTCAGTACTTC. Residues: CASSQFDRFFPQYF.

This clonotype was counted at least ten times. This CDR3 is CASTTPTSGTGDQPQHF. CDR3 DNA sequence: TGTGCCAGCACCACCCCCACCTCCGGGACAGGGGATCAGCCCCAGCATTTT. The chain has TRBV28 and TRBJ1-5; TRBD1 aligns across 10 bases. The CDR3 spans 17 residues. Germline CDR1 is MDHEN and CDR2 is SYDVKM. V dropped 7 bases and J dropped 5; count of bases not matched to a gene: 14.

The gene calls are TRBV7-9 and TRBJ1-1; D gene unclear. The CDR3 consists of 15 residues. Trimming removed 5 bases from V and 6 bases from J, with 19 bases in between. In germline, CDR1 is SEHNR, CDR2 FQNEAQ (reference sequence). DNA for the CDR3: TGTGCCAGCAGCGGTGTTGCAGCTAGCAGGCCTGAAGCTTTCTTT. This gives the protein CASSGVAASRPEAFF.

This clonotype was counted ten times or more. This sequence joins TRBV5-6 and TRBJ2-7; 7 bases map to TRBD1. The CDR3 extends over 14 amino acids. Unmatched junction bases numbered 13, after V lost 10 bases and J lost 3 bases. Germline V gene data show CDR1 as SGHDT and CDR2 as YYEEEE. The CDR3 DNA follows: TGTGCCGCTAGCATCGGGACAGCGGACTACGAGCAGTACTTC. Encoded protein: CAASIGTADYEQYF.

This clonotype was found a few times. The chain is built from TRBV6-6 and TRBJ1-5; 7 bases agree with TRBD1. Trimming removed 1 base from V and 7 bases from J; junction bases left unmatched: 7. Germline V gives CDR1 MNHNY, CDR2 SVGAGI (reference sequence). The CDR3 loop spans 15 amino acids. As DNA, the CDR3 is TGTGCCAGCAGTTACTTGATACAGGGGAGGCAGCCCCAGCATTTT. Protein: CASSYLIQGRQPQHF.

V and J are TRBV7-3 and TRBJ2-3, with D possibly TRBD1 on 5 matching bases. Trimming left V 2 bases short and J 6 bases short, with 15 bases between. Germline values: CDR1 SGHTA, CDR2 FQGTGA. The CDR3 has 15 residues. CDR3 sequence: CASSLFGASGDTQYF. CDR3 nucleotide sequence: TGTGCCAGCAGCTTATTTGGGGCCTCCGGGGATACGCAGTATTTT.

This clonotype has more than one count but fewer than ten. The CDR3 coding sequence is TGTGCCAGCAGTTACTCAGAGACCCAGTACTTC. This sequence encodes CASSYSETQYF. The chain couples TRBV6-2 or TRBV6-3 to TRBJ2-5; no reliable D call. The germline V gene encodes CDR1 MNHEY and CDR2 SVGEGT. V was shortened by 0 bases and J by 4 bases, with 0 bases between the two germline ends. The CDR3 sequence is 11 residues long.

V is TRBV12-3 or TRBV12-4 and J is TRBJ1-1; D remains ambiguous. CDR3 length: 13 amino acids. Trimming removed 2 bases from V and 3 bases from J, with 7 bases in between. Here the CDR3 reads CASSLRSDTEAFF. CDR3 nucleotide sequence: TGTGCCAGCAGTTTACGTTCGGACACTGAAGCTTTCTTT.

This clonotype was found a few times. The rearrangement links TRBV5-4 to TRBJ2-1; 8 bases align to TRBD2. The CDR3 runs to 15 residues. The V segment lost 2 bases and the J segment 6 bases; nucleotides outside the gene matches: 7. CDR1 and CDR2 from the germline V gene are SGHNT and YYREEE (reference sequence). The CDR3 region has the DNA TGTGCCAGCAGCTTTCCGGGGACTAGTCGCAATGAGCAGTTCTTC. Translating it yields CASSFPGTSRNEQFF.

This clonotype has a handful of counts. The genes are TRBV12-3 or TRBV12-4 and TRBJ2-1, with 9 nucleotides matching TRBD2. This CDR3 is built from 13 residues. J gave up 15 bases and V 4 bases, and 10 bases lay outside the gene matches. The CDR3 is CASSSSGAPTGFF. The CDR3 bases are TGTGCCAGCAGTTCTAGCGGGGCCCCCACGGGGTTCTTC.

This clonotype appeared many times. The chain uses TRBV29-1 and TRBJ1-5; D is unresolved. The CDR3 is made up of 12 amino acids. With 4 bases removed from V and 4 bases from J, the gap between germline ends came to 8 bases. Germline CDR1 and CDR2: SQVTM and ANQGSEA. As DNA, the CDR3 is TGCAGCGTTGGGATGGAGAATCAGCCCCAGCATTTT. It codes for CSVGMENQPQHF.

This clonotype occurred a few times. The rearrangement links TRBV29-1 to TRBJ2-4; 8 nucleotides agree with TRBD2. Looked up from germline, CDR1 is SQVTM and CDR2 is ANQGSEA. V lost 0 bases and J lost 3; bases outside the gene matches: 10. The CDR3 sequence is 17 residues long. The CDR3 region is CSVEDLREAGVKNIQYF. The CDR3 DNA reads TGCAGCGTTGAAGATCTTCGGGAAGCGGGAGTCAAAAACATTCAGTACTTC.

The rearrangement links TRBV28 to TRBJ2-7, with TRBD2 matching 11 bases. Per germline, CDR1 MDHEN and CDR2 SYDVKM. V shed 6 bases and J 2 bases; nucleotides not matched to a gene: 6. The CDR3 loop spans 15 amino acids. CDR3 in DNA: TGTGCCAGCAGACACGGGACTAGCGGAGCCTACGAGCAGTACTTC. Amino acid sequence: CASRHGTSGAYEQYF.

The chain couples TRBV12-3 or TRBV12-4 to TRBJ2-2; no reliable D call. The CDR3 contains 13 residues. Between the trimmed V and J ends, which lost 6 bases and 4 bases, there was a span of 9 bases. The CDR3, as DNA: TGTGCCAGCAGCCGGACGGCCACCGGGGAGCTGTTTTTT. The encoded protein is CASSRTATGELFF.

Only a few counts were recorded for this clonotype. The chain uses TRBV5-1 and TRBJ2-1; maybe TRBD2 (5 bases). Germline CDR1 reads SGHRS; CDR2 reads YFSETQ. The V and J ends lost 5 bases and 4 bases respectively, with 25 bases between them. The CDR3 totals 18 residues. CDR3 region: CASRLVGGEGPEYNEQFF. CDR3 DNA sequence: TGCGCCAGCAGACTTGTGGGTGGAGAGGGTCCAGAATACAATGAGCAGTTCTTC.

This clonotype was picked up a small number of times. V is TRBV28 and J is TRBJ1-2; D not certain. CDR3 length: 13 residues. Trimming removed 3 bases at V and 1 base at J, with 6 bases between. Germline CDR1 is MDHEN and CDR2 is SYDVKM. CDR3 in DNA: TGTGCCAGCAGTTTTTACAGTAACTATGGCTACACCTTC. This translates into CASSFYSNYGYTF.

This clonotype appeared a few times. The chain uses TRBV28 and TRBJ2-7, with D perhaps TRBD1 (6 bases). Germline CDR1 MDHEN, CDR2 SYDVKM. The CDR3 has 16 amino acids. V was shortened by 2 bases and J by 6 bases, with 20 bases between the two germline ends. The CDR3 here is CASSLSLGQSSGEQYF. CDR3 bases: TGTGCCAGCAGTTTAAGCCTAGGACAGAGTTCGGGCGAGCAGTACTTC.

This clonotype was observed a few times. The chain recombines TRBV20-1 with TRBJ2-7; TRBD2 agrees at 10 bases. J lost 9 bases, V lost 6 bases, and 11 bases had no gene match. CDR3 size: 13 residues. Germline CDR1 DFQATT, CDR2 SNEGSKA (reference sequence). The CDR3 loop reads CSAPRVAGGAQYF. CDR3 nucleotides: TGCAGTGCCCCCCGGGTAGCGGGAGGAGCGCAGTACTTC.

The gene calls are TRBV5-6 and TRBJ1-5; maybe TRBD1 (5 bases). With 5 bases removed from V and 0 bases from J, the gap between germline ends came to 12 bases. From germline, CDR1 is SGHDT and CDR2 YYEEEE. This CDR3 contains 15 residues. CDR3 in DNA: TGTGCCAGCAGTTGGGGGACGGATAGCAATCAGCCCCAGCATTTT. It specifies CASSWGTDSNQPQHF.

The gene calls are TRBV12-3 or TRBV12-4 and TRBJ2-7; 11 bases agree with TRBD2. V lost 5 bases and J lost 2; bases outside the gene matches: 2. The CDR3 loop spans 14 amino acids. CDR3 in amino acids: CASSTTSGAYEQYF. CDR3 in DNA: TGTGCCAGCAGTACGACTAGCGGGGCCTACGAGCAGTACTTC.

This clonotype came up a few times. CDR3 coding DNA: TGTGCCAGCAGTTCGAGGACAGGAACGTACTATGGCTACACCTTC. It specifies CASSSRTGTYYGYTF. The gene calls are TRBV6-5 and TRBJ1-2; the match to TRBD1 covers 7 bases. V dropped 4 bases and J dropped 3; count of bases not matched to a gene: 8. The CDR3 extends over 15 amino acids. The germline V gene has CDR1 MNHEY and CDR2 SVGAGI.